These T cell receptor beta chains were read from a single sample in a study of cytomegalovirus exposure and HLA in healthy donors. Produced via immunoSEQ multiplex PCR; TCRdb's table is partial and in-frame only. This sample has 55,000 to 70,000 clones; 85% to 95% occur once, and the top ten carry roughly 2.4%. Sequenced material: PBMCs. The receptors here all came from a man aged 18 to 30 in good health and CMV-seronegative. Each CDR3 is given with its conserved first and last residue. Fields, in order: CDR3 DNA, CDR3 protein, clone size, J gene, V gene, D gene. D genes are given only for firm matches. Expanded clones are given a class, and other clones once, few, many or no size at all.

CDR3nt: TGCGCCAGCAGCCAAGACGACAGTTCCTACGAGCAGTACTTC
CDR3aa: CASSQDDSSYEQYF
abundance: -
j_gene: TRBJ2-7
v_gene: TRBV4-1
d_gene: -

CDR3nt: TGCGCCAGCAGCTTGGATGCGGGGGGTGGGACGCAGTATTTT
CDR3aa: CASSLDAGGGTQYF
abundance: -
j_gene: TRBJ2-3
v_gene: TRBV5-1
d_gene: TRBD2

CDR3nt: TGTGCCAGCAGCACACAGCAGAACACTGAAGCTTTCTTT
CDR3aa: CASSTQQNTEAFF
abundance: -
j_gene: TRBJ1-1
v_gene: TRBV9
d_gene: -

CDR3nt: TGTGCCAGTACAGGTTACACTGAAGCTTTCTTT
CDR3aa: CASTGYTEAFF
abundance: -
j_gene: TRBJ1-1
v_gene: TRBV7-9
d_gene: -

CDR3nt: TGTGCCAGCAGCTTGGACGGGGACAGATATCAGCCCCAGCATTTT
CDR3aa: CASSLDGDRYQPQHF
abundance: -
j_gene: TRBJ1-5
v_gene: TRBV5-5
d_gene: TRBD1

CDR3nt: TGTGCCAGCAGCTTAGGGCTAGCGGGAGGGGTCCGAGAGACCCAGTACTTC
CDR3aa: CASSLGLAGGVRETQYF
abundance: -
j_gene: TRBJ2-5
v_gene: TRBV11-2
d_gene: TRBD2

CDR3nt: TGTGCCAGCAGTGCGTCGCCTAGCGACACCGGGGAGCTGTTTTTT
CDR3aa: CASSASPSDTGELFF
abundance: -
j_gene: TRBJ2-2
v_gene: TRBV6-4
d_gene: -

CDR3nt: TGCAGCGTCATTGGACCGGGACTACCAGATACGCAGTATTTT
CDR3aa: CSVIGPGLPDTQYF
abundance: -
j_gene: TRBJ2-3
v_gene: TRBV29-1
d_gene: TRBD2

CDR3nt: TGTGCCAGCAGTAGTCGACAGGGGAGGTATGGCTACACCTTC
CDR3aa: CASSSRQGRYGYTF
abundance: -
j_gene: TRBJ1-2
v_gene: TRBV6-5
d_gene: TRBD1

CDR3nt: TGTGCCAGTAGTACGTTAGGACTAGGTGACAATGAGCAGTTCTTC
CDR3aa: CASSTLGLGDNEQFF
abundance: -
j_gene: TRBJ2-1
v_gene: TRBV19
d_gene: TRBD2

CDR3nt: TGTGCCAGTACCTTGGGACAGGGGGCTGACTATGGCTACACCTTC
CDR3aa: CASTLGQGADYGYTF
abundance: -
j_gene: TRBJ1-2
v_gene: TRBV19
d_gene: TRBD1

CDR3nt: TGTGCCAGCAGATCGGACTCGCCGGGAGAGGTCCTGTACTTC
CDR3aa: CASRSDSPGEVLYF
abundance: -
j_gene: TRBJ2-5
v_gene: TRBV6-6
d_gene: -

CDR3nt: TGTGCCAGCAGCTGGCAATTCGGACAGGGGACCACTGAAGCTTTCTTT
CDR3aa: CASSWQFGQGTTEAFF
abundance: -
j_gene: TRBJ1-1
v_gene: TRBV7-9
d_gene: TRBD1

CDR3nt: TGTGCCAGCAGCTTAATCGCGGGACAGGGGAGAAGGTCCTACGAGCAGTACTTC
CDR3aa: CASSLIAGQGRRSYEQYF
abundance: -
j_gene: TRBJ2-7
v_gene: TRBV11-3
d_gene: TRBD1

CDR3nt: TGTGCCAGCACCGATTCCTTAGGGGCCCAGCATTTT
CDR3aa: CASTDSLGAQHF
abundance: -
j_gene: TRBJ1-5
v_gene: TRBV2
d_gene: -

CDR3nt: TGTGCCAGCAGCCGTCCGGTGGCTAGCGAGAACAATGAGCAGTTCTTC
CDR3aa: CASSRPVASENNEQFF
abundance: -
j_gene: TRBJ2-1
v_gene: TRBV7-9
d_gene: -

CDR3nt: TGTGCCAGCAGTTTATCGCAGGGATCCTATGGCTACACCTTC
CDR3aa: CASSLSQGSYGYTF
abundance: -
j_gene: TRBJ1-2
v_gene: TRBV28
d_gene: -

CDR3nt: TGTGCCAGCAGCTGGGGACAGGGGATCACTGAAGCTTTCTTT
CDR3aa: CASSWGQGITEAFF
abundance: once
j_gene: TRBJ1-1
v_gene: TRBV5-4
d_gene: TRBD1

CDR3nt: TGTGCCAGTAAAACAGGGGGCTTTGGAAACACCATATATTTT
CDR3aa: CASKTGGFGNTIYF
abundance: -
j_gene: TRBJ1-3
v_gene: TRBV28
d_gene: TRBD1

CDR3nt: TGTGCCAGCTCCGCCGGGACTAGGGAGACCGGGGAGCTGTTTTTT
CDR3aa: CASSAGTRETGELFF
abundance: -
j_gene: TRBJ2-2
v_gene: TRBV28
d_gene: TRBD2

CDR3nt: TGTGCCAGCAGTTACTCGCTTCGGGGTAACACTGAAGCTTTCTTT
CDR3aa: CASSYSLRGNTEAFF
abundance: -
j_gene: TRBJ1-1
v_gene: TRBV6-5
d_gene: -

CDR3nt: TGTGCCAGCAGTAAACAACTTAGCGGGAGTACGGGGGAGCTGTTTTTT
CDR3aa: CASSKQLSGSTGELFF
abundance: -
j_gene: TRBJ2-2
v_gene: TRBV28
d_gene: TRBD2

CDR3nt: TGTGCCAGCAGTCTCGGACAGTTCCCTTTCTTT
CDR3aa: CASSLGQFPFF
abundance: -
j_gene: TRBJ1-1
v_gene: TRBV28
d_gene: -

CDR3nt: TGTGCCAGCAGGTTTACCCCGACAGGGGGTCAGCCCCAGCATTTT
CDR3aa: CASRFTPTGGQPQHF
abundance: -
j_gene: TRBJ1-5
v_gene: TRBV6-1
d_gene: TRBD1

CDR3nt: TGTGCCAGCTCACCAGTCCGACAGGGCTGGAGCACTGAAGCTTTCTTT
CDR3aa: CASSPVRQGWSTEAFF
abundance: -
j_gene: TRBJ1-1
v_gene: TRBV18
d_gene: TRBD1

CDR3nt: TGCAGCGTTGGGGACTTTGGTAGTGAGCAGTTCTTC
CDR3aa: CSVGDFGSEQFF
abundance: -
j_gene: TRBJ2-1
v_gene: TRBV29-1
d_gene: -

CDR3nt: TGTGCCAGCAGCCCGGGGGGGAGGGAAGAAAAACTGTTTTTT
CDR3aa: CASSPGGREEKLFF
abundance: -
j_gene: TRBJ1-4
v_gene: TRBV7-2
d_gene: -

CDR3nt: TGTGCCAGCAGGAAGATACTGGGCAATCAGCCCCAGCATTTT
CDR3aa: CASRKILGNQPQHF
abundance: -
j_gene: TRBJ1-5
v_gene: TRBV6-4
d_gene: -

CDR3nt: TGTGCCAGCAGCTGGGGGGACAATGAGCAGTTCTTC
CDR3aa: CASSWGDNEQFF
abundance: -
j_gene: TRBJ2-1
v_gene: TRBV5-6
d_gene: -

CDR3nt: TGTGCCAGCAGCCTCAGCCCCCCGGGGGAAAAACTGTTTTTT
CDR3aa: CASSLSPPGEKLFF
abundance: once
j_gene: TRBJ1-4
v_gene: TRBV11-2
d_gene: -

CDR3nt: TGCGCCAGCAGCTCCCAGCGGGGGGGCCCTCCTATCCAGCAGTACTTC
CDR3aa: CASSSQRGGPPIQQYF
abundance: -
j_gene: TRBJ2-7
v_gene: TRBV5-1
d_gene: TRBD2